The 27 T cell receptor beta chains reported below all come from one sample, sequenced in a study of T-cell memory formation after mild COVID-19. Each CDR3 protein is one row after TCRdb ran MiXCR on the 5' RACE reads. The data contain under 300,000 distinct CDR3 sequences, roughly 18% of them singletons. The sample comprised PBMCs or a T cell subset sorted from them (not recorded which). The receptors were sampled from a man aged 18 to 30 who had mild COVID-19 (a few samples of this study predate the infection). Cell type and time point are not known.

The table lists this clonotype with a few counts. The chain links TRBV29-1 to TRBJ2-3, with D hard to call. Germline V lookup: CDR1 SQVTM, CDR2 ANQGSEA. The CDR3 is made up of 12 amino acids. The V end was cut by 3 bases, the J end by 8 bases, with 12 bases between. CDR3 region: CSVDVALGTQYF. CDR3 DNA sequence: TGCAGCGTTGATGTGGCTCTCGGTACGCAGTATTTT.

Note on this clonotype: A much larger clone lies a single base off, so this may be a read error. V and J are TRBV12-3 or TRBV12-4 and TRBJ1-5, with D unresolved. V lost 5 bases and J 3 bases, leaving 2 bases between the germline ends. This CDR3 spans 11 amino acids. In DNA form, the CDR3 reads TGTGCCAGCAGTACCAATCAGCCCCAGCATTTT. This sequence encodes CASSTNQPQHF.

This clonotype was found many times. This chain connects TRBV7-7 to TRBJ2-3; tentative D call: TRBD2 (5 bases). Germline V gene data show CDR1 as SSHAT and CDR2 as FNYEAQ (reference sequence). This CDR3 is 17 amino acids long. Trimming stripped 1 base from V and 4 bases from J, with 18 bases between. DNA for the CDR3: TGTGCCAGCAGCTTAGGGGCTTTAGGGAGCGGCGCAGATACGCAGTATTTT. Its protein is CASSLGALGSGADTQYF.

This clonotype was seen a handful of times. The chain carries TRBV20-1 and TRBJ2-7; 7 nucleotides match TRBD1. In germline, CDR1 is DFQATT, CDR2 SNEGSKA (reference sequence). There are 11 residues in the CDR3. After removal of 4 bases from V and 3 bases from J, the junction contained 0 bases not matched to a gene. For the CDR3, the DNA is TGCAGTGCTACAGGGGGCTACGAGCAGTACGTC. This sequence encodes CSATGGYEQYV.

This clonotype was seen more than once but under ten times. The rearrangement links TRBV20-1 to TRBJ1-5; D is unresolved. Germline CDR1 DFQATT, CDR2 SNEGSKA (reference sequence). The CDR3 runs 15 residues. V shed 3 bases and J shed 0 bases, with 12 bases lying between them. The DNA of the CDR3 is TGCAGTGCTAGGCCGGGTACGGGTAGCAATCAGCCCCAGCATTTT. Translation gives CSARPGTGSNQPQHF.

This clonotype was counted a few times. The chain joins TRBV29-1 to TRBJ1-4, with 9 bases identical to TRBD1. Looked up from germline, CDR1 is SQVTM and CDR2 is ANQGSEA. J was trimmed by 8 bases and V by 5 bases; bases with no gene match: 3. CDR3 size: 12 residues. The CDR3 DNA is TGCAGCGTTTCGACAGGGGGGGAAAAACTGTTTTTT. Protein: CSVSTGGEKLFF.

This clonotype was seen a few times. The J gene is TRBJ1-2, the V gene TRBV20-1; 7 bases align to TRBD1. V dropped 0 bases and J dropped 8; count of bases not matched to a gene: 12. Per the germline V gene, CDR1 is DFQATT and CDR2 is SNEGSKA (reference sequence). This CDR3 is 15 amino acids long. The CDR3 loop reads CSARDLDRPQWGYTF. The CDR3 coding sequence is TGCAGTGCTAGAGATCTGGACAGGCCGCAATGGGGCTACACCTTC.

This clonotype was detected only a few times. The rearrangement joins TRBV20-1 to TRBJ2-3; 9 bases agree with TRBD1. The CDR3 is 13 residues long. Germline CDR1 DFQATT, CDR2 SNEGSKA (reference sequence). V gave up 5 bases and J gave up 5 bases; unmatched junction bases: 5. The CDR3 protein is CSAQGTGRDTQYF. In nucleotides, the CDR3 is TGCAGTGCTCAGGGGACAGGGCGAGATACGCAGTATTTT.

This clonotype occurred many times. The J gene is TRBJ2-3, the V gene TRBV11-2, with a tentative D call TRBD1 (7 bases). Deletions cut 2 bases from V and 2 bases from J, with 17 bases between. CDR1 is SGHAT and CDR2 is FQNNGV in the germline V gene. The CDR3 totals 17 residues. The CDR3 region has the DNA TGTGCCAGCAGCTTAAGGGCGGAGGGGGCAAACACAGATACGCAGTATTTT. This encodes CASSLRAEGANTDTQYF.

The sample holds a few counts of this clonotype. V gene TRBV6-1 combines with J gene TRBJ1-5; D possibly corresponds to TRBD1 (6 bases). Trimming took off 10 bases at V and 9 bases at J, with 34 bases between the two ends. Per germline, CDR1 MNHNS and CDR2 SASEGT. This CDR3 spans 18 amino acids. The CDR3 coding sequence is TGTGCCACCACGTATGGGACACGGGAAGGCTCAAGGATGTGGCCCCAGCATTTT. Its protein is CATTYGTREGSRMWPQHF.

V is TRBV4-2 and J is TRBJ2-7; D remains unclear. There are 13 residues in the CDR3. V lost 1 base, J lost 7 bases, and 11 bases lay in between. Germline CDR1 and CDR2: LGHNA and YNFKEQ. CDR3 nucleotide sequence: TGTGCCAGCAGCCAAGTTCTAGTCACTGAGCAGTACTTC. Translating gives CASSQVLVTEQYF.

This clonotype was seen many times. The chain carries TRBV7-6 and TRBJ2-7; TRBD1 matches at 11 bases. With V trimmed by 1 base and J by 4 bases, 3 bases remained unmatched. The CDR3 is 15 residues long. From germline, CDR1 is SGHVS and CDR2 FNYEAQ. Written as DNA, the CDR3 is TGTGCCAGCAGCTTAGGTGGGACAGGGGGTTACGAGCAGTACTTC. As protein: CASSLGGTGGYEQYF.

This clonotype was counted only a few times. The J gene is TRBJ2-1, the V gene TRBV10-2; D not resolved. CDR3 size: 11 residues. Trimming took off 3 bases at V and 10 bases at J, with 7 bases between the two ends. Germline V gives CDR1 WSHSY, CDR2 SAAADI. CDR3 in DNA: TGCGCCAGCAGTGAAGGGTCCGAGCAGTTCTTC. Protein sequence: CASSEGSEQFF.

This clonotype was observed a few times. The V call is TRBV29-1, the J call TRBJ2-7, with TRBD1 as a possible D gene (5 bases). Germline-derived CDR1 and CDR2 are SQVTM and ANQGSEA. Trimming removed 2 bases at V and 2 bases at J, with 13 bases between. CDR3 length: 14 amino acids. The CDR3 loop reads CSVESQGATYEQYF. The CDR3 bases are TGCAGCGTTGAAAGCCAGGGCGCAACCTACGAGCAGTACTTC.

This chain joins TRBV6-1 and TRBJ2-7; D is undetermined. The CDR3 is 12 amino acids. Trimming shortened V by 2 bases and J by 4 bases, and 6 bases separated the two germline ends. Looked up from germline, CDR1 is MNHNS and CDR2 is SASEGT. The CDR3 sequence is CASSEKRYEQYV. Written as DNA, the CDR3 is TGTGCCAGCAGTGAAAAGAGGTACGAGCAGTACGTC.

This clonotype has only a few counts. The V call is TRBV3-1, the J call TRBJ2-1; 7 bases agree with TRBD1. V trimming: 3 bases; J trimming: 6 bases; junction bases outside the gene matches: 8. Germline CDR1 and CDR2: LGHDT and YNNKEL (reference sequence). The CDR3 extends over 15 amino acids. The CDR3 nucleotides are TGTGCCAGCAGCCAGAAAGACAGGGCTGGCAATGAGCAGTTCTTC. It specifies CASSQKDRAGNEQFF.

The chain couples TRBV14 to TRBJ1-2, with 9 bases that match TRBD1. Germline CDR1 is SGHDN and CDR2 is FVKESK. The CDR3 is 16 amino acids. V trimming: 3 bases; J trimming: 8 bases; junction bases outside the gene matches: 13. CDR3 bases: TGTGCCAGCAGCCATGTTTCCCGAACAGGGGGCCAAGGCTACACCTTC. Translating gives CASSHVSRTGGQGYTF.

The CDR3 reads CASSLAGRNNGYTF. In DNA, the CDR3 is TGCGCCAGCAGCTTGGCCGGGAGAAATAATGGCTACACCTTC. This chain joins TRBV5-1 and TRBJ1-2; no clear D gene. Germline values: CDR1 SGHRS, CDR2 YFSETQ. This CDR3 contains 14 residues. Trimming took off 0 bases at V and 6 bases at J, with 12 bases between the two ends.

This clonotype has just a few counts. The CDR3 is CASSPNLAGGPRRHEQYF. The CDR3 DNA follows: TGTGCCAGCAGTCCCAATCTAGCGGGGGGCCCACGGAGGCACGAGCAGTACTTC. The chain carries TRBV12-3 or TRBV12-4 and TRBJ2-7, with 11 nucleotides matching TRBD2. This CDR3 is built from 18 residues. V shed 5 bases and J 5 bases; nucleotides not matched to a gene: 17.

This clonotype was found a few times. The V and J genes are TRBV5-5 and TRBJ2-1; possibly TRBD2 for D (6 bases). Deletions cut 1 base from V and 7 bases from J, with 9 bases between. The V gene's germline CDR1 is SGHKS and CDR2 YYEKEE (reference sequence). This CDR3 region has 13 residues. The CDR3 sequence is CASSLLGRNEQFF. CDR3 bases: TGTGCCAGCAGCTTGCTAGGGAGGAATGAGCAGTTCTTC.

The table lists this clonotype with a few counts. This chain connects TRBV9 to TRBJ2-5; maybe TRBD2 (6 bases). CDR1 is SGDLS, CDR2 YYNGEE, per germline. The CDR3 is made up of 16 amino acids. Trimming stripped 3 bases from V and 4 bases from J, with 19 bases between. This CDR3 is CASSATGRGMGETQYF. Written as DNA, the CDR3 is TGTGCCAGCAGCGCGACCGGGAGAGGAATGGGAGAGACCCAGTACTTC.

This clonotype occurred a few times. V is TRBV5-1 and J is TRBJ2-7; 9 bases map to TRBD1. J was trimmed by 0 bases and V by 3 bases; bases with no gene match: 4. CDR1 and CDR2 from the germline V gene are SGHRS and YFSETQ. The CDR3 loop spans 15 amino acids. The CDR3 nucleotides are TGCGCCAGCAGCTACCGGGACAGGGTCTCCTACGAGCAGTACTTC. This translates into CASSYRDRVSYEQYF. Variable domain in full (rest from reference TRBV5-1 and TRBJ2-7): KAGVTQTPRYLIKTRGQQVTLSCSPISGHRSVSWYQQTPGQGLQFLFEYFSETQRNKGNFPGRFSGRQFSNSRSEMNVSTLELGDSALYLCASSYRDRVSYEQYFGPGTRLTVT.

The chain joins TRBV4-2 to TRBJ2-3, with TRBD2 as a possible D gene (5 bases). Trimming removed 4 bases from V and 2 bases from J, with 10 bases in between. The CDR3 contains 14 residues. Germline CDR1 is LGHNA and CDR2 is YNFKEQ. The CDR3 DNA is TGTGCCAGCAGCCTAAGACGGGACACAGATACGCAGTATTTT. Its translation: CASSLRRDTDTQYF.

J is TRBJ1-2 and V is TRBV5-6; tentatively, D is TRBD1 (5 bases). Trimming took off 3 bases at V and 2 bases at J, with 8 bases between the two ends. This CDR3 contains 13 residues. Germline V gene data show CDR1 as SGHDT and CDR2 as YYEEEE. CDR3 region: CASSSRGNYGYTF. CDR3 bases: TGTGCCAGCAGCTCACGGGGGAACTATGGCTACACCTTC.

The CDR3 loop reads CASSYEGIAAGNTIYF. The CDR3 DNA follows: TGTGCCAGCAGTTATGAGGGGATAGCGGCTGGAAACACCATATATTTT. V and J are TRBV6-5 and TRBJ1-3; TRBD1 might be the D (5 bases). Germline CDR1 MNHEY, CDR2 SVGAGI. Between the trimmed V and J ends, which lost 3 bases and 2 bases, there was a span of 14 bases. The CDR3 is 16 residues long.

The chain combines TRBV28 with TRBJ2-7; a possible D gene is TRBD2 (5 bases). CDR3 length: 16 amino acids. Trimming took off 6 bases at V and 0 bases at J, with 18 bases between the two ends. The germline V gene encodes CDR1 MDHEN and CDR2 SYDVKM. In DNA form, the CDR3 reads TGTGCCAGCAGCCCAAGAGGGAGCGTCGGCTCCTACGAGCAGTACGTC. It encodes CASSPRGSVGSYEQYV.

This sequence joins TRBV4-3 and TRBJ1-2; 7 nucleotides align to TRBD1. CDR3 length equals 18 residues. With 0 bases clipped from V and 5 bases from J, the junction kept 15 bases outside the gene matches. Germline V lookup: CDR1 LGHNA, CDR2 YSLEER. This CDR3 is CASSQDLVGGGASYGYTF. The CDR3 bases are TGCGCCAGCAGCCAAGATCTCGTAGGAGGGGGCGCCTCGTATGGCTACACCTTC.